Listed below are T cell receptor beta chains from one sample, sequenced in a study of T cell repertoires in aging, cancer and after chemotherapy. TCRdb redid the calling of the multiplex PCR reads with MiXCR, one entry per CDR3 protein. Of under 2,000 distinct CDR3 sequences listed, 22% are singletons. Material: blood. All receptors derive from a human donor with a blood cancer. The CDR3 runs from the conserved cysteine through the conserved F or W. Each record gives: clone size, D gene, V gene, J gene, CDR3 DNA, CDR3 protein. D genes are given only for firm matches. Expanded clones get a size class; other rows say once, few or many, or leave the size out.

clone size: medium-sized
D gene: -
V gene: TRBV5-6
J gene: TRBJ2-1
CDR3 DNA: TGTGCCAGCAAGACGTATTACAATGAGCAGTTCTTC
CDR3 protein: CASKTYYNEQFF

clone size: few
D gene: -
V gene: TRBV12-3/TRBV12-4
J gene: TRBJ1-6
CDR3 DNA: TGTGCCAGCAGTTTAGGGCTCTCCTATAATTCACCCCTCCACTTT
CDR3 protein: CASSLGLSYNSPLHF

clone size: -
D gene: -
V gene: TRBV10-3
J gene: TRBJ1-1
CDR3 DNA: TGTGCCATCAGTGATCGGGCAGGGGAGGTTTATGGGGATGACACTGAAGCTTTCTTT
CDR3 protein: CAISDRAGEVYGDDTEAFF

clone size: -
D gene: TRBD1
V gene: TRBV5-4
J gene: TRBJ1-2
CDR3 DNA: TGTGCCAGCAGCACCGGGACAGCGGGGGGCTACACCTTC
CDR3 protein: CASSTGTAGGYTF

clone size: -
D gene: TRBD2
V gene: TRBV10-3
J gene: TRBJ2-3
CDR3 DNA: TGTGCCATCAGTCCGGGTAGCGGGCATTCTTTTGGCACAGATACGCAGTATTTT
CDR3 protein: CAISPGSGHSFGTDTQYF

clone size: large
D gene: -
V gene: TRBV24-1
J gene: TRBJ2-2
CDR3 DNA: TGTGCCACCAGTGATTTGGAGAACGGGGAGCTGTTTTTT
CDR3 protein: CATSDLENGELFF

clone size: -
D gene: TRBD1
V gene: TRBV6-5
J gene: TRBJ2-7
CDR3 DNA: TGTGCCAGCACCCAGACAGGGGGCGACGAGCAGTACTTC
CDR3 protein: CASTQTGGDEQYF

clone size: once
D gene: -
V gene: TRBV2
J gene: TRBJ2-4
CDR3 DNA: TGTGCCAGCAGTGAAAAGGAGGGAGCCAAAAACATTCAGTACTTC
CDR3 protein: CASSEKEGAKNIQYF

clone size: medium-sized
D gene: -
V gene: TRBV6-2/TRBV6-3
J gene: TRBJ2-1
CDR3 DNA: TGTGCCAGCAGTTACGAGCGGGCCGCGTGGAATGAGCAGTTCTTC
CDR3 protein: CASSYERAAWNEQFF

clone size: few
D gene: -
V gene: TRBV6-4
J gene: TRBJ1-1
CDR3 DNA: TGTGCCAGCAGTGAACACAGCATGAACACTGAAGCTTTCTTT
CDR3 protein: CASSEHSMNTEAFF

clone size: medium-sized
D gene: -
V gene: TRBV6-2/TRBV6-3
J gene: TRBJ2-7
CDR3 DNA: TGTGCCAGCAGCGTAAGACAGGACCCTTCCTACGAGCAGTACTTC
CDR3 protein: CASSVRQDPSYEQYF

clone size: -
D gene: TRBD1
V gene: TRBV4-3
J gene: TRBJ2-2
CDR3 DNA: TGCGCCAGCAGCCAAGGGACAGGGGCCCCAGGTGGGGAGCTGTTTTTT
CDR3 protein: CASSQGTGAPGGELFF

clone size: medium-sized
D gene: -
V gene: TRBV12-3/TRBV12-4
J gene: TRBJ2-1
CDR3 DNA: TGTGCCAGCTTCCACAGGCGCCTTTCCTACAATGAGCAGTTCTTC
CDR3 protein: CASFHRRLSYNEQFF

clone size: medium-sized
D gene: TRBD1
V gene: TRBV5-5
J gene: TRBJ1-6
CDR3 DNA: TGTGCCAGCAGCTCGACAGGGTTGCAGAATTCACCCCTCCACTTT
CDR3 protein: CASSSTGLQNSPLHF

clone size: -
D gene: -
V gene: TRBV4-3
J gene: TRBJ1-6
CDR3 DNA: TGCGCCAGCAGCCAGATAGAAGATTCACCCCTCCACTTT
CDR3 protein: CASSQIEDSPLHF

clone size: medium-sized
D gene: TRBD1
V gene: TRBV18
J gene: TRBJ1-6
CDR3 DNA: TGTGCCAGCTCACCGAACCCCCCGGGACAGGGGGAACCCCTCCACTTT
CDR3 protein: CASSPNPPGQGEPLHF

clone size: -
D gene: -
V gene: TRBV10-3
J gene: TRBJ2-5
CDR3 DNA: TGTGCCATCAGTTACACGCCCCAAGAGACCCAGTACTTC
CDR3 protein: CAISYTPQETQYF

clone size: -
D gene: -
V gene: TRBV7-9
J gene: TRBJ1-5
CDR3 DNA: TGTGCCAGCAGCTTACTTACCCCAGGGGAATATAGCAATCAGCCCCAGCATTTT
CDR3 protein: CASSLLTPGEYSNQPQHF

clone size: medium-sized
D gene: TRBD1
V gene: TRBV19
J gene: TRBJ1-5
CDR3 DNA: TGTGCCAGTAGTATCTCTTCCGGGACAGGGACTCAGCCCCAGCATTTT
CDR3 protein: CASSISSGTGTQPQHF

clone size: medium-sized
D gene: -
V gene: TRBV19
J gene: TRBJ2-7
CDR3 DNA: TGTGCCAGTAGTATCGGGCAGGGCGGGATATACGAGCAGTACTTC
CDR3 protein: CASSIGQGGIYEQYF

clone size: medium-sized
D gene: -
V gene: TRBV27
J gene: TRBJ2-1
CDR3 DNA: TGTGCCAGCAGTTTTCGACTTCCACCCAATGAGCAGTTCTTC
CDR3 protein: CASSFRLPPNEQFF

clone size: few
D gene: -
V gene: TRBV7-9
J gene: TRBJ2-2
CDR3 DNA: TGTGCCAGCAGTTTCAGGGACAGCGGGACCGGGGAGCTGTTTTTT
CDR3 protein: CASSFRDSGTGELFF

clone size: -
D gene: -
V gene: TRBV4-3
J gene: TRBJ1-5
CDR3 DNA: TGCGCCAGCAGCCAAGACATTAGCAATCAGCCCCAGCATTTT
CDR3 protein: CASSQDISNQPQHF